Below are 14 T cell receptor beta chains sequenced from a single sample in a study of Ad26.COV2.S vaccination and SARS-CoV-2 variants. Generated by immunoSEQ multiplex PCR, the TCRdb table keeps only in-frame clones and is missing some. Of 350,000 to 500,000 clones detected, approximately 88% appear once; the ten largest clones hold about 3.5%. Treatment of the sample: some 20 received Ad26.COV2.S at low or high dose, single or two shots; several received placebo; per-sample allocation not given. Specimens were obtained on day 63 following the first vaccine or placebo injection. The specimen was peripheral blood, collected in a trial of Ad26.COV2.S vaccine versus placebo. The source is a person between 18 and 65 years old who received the Ad26.COV2.S COVID-19 vaccine or a placebo.

A single count supports this clone. This chain links TRBV14 with TRBJ2-1, with D unresolved. Germline V gives CDR1 SGHDN, CDR2 FVKESK. V was pared by 1 base and J by 3 bases, with 16 bases between. The CDR3 extends over 17 amino acids. Written as DNA, the CDR3 is TGTGCCAGCAGCCAAGCCGGCATCATGGGCGGCTACAATGAGCAGTTCTTC. Protein sequence: CASSQAGIMGGYNEQFF.

The chain is built from TRBV4-2 and TRBJ2-5; 15 bases map to TRBD2. The V and J ends lost 0 bases and 5 bases, in that order; junction bases with no gene match: 10. CDR1 and CDR2 (germline): LGHNA, YNFKEQ. The CDR3 has 19 residues. The CDR3 protein is CASSQDQGLAGGPEETQYF. CDR3 nucleotide sequence: TGTGCCAGCAGCCAAGATCAAGGACTAGCGGGGGGGCCGGAGGAGACCCAGTACTTC.

The rearrangement joins TRBV7-8 to TRBJ1-4; D remains ambiguous. V lost 1 base, J lost 8 bases, and 14 bases lay in between. The CDR3 has 15 amino acids. CDR1 and CDR2 from the germline V gene are SGHVS and FQNEAQ. CDR3 sequence (DNA): TGTGCCAGCAGCTTAGGCAGGTTGCCGGGGGAAAAACTGTTTTTT. It specifies CASSLGRLPGEKLFF.

The rearrangement links TRBV19 to TRBJ1-5, with D uncertain. Germline CDR1 is LNHDA and CDR2 is SQIVND (reference sequence). This CDR3 is built from 14 residues. V was pared by 3 bases and J by 0 bases, with 6 bases between. The CDR3 DNA reads as TGTGCCAGTAGTATGAGGAATAGCAATCAGCCCCAGCATTTT. This encodes CASSMRNSNQPQHF.

V is TRBV30 and J is TRBJ2-2, with D possibly being TRBD2 (5 bases). The germline V gene has CDR1 GTSNPN and CDR2 SVGIG (reference sequence). V lost 2 bases to trimming and J lost 0 bases, with 13 bases between them. This CDR3 spans 16 amino acids. CDR3 DNA sequence: TGTGCCTGGAGTACGAAGCGGCCCTCGAACACCGGGGAGCTGTTTTTT. It is translated as CAWSTKRPSNTGELFF.

The chain couples TRBV11-2 to TRBJ2-7; D is possibly TRBD1 (6 bases). The length of the CDR3 is 14 residues. The germline V and J ends were trimmed by 2 bases and 5 bases, with 13 bases remaining between them. Germline-derived CDR1 and CDR2 are SGHAT and FQNNGV. DNA for the CDR3: TGTGCCAGCAGCTTATTACAGGGTGGCCACGAGCAGTACTTC. This translates into CASSLLQGGHEQYF.

The V gene is TRBV4-3, the J gene TRBJ1-2, with D perhaps matching TRBD1 (6 bases). CDR1 LGHNA and CDR2 YSLEER come from the germline V gene. The CDR3 is made up of 16 amino acids. V was shortened by 5 bases and J by 5 bases, with 21 bases between the two germline ends. The CDR3 coding sequence is TGCGCCAGCAGCGAAGGGGACACTCGTTCCGCTTATGGCTACACCTTC. This sequence encodes CASSEGDTRSAYGYTF.

The chain joins TRBV9 to TRBJ2-7; TRBD1 or TRBD2 may be the D gene (5 bases each). The germline gives CDR1 SGDLS, CDR2 YYNGEE. CDR3 length: 15 amino acids. V lost 0 bases and J lost 7, with 17 bases in between. In DNA, the CDR3 is TGTGCCAGCAGCGTAGCCGGGGCACCCCTCTCTGAGCAGTACTTC. Translation: CASSVAGAPLSEQYF.

The J gene is TRBJ1-1, the V gene TRBV5-4; the D gene is possibly TRBD1 (5 bases). V dropped 5 bases and J dropped 2 bases, with 19 bases sitting between them. The CDR3 contains 16 residues. Germline CDR1 is SGHNT and CDR2 is YYREEE (reference sequence). The CDR3 sequence: CASSRAGIKANTEAFF. As DNA, the CDR3 is TGTGCCAGCAGTCGGGCAGGGATCAAGGCTAACACTGAAGCTTTCTTT. Full variable domain (missing parts from reference TRBV5-4 and TRBJ1-1): ETGVTQSPTHLIKTRGQQVTLRCSSQSGHNTVSWYQQALGQGPQFIFQYYREEENGRGNFPPRFSGLQFPNYSSELNVNALELDDSALYLCASSRAGIKANTEAFFGQGTRLTVV.

This chain links TRBV7-9 with TRBJ1-2; D may be TRBD1 (5 bases). Trimming cost V 5 bases and J 3 bases, with 16 bases left between them. The CDR3 length is 15 residues. CDR1 is SEHNR, CDR2 FQNEAQ, per germline (reference sequence). The CDR3: CASSRSTAGYYGYTF. CDR3 coding DNA: TGTGCCAGCAGCAGATCGACAGCTGGGTACTATGGCTACACCTTC. The full variable domain, completed using reference TRBV7-9 and TRBJ1-2, is DTGVSQNPRHKITKRGQNVTFRCDPISEHNRLYWYRQTLGQGPEFLTYFQNEAQLEKSRLLSDRFSAERPKGSFSTLEIQRTEQGDSAMYLCASSRSTAGYYGYTFGSGTRLTVV.

The chain carries TRBV27 and TRBJ2-3, with a tentative D call TRBD2 (7 bases). Trimming cost V 6 bases and J 3 bases, with 19 bases left between them. The CDR3 covers 16 residues. Germline V gene lookup returns CDR1 MNHEY and CDR2 SMNVEV (reference sequence). The DNA for the CDR3 is TGTGCCAGCAGATCCTGGGGGGGGGCCGGGACAGATACGCAGTATTTT. Protein sequence: CASRSWGGAGTDTQYF.

The chain carries TRBV6-6 and TRBJ1-4, with 10 bases fitting TRBD1. J lost 8 bases, V lost 6 bases, and 6 bases had no gene match. The CDR3 loop spans 14 amino acids. CDR1 is MNHNY and CDR2 is SVGAGI in the germline V gene (reference sequence). The CDR3 DNA follows: TGTGCCAGCAGGCGACAGGGGGCATCCGAAAAACTGTTTTTT. Translation: CASRRQGASEKLFF.

The gene calls are TRBV27 and TRBJ1-5, with no clear D. The CDR3 is 18 amino acids. V lost 2 bases and J lost 0, with 17 bases in between. Per germline, CDR1 MNHEY and CDR2 SMNVEV (reference sequence). Written as DNA, the CDR3 is TGTGCCAGCAGTTTAAAAGGAGGATACGCATATAGCAATCAGCCCCAGCATTTT. It translates to CASSLKGGYAYSNQPQHF.

The chain uses TRBV15 and TRBJ1-4, with unresolved D. The germline V and J ends were trimmed by 0 bases and 15 bases, with 14 bases remaining between them. The germline CDR1 and CDR2 sequences are LNHNV and YYDKDF (reference sequence). This CDR3 has 13 amino acids. The CDR3 DNA reads as TGTGCCACCAGCAGAGAGCGATCTGCTAAGTTGTTTTTT. Its translation: CATSRERSAKLFF.